Each of the 17 T cell receptor beta chains below was sequenced from the same sample in a study of regulatory T cells in long-lasting Graves disease. In building TCR beta libraries, iRepertoire HTBI primers were used together with Arm-PCR of CDR3 regions. TCRdb reprocessed the multiplex PCR reads with MiXCR, giving one entry per CDR3 protein. The data show about 500,000 distinct CDR3 sequences, about 17% seen once. Time point reported: newly diagnosed GD, antithyroid drugs for less than 3 months. TCR sequences were obtained from RNA taken from PBMCs. These same data were also listed under a study on T cells in Graves' hyperthyroidism and ophthalmopathy.

Sequenced material: peripheral blood mononuclear cells (PBMCs), taken at new diagnosis, from a patient treated with antithyroid drugs. The source is a man aged 35-49 years with Graves disease.

This clonotype appeared many times. This chain uses TRBV7-2 with TRBJ1-5; no clear D gene. Trimming pared 3 bases from V and 0 bases from J, leaving 9 bases between. Per the germline V gene, CDR1 is SGHTA and CDR2 is FQGNSA. The CDR3 totals 15 residues. CDR3 in DNA: TGTGCCAGCAGCTTGAGTACCTATAGCAATCAGCCCCAGCATTTT. It translates to CASSLSTYSNQPQHF.

V and J are TRBV10-3 and TRBJ1-2, with D unresolved. Germline CDR1 is ENHRY and CDR2 is SYGVKD. Trimming cost V 0 bases and J 3 bases, with 8 bases left between them. The CDR3 consists of 14 residues. The CDR3 sequence is CAISESQNHYGYTF. CDR3 bases: TGTGCCATCAGTGAGTCTCAGAATCACTATGGCTACACCTTC.

The V gene is TRBV11-2, the J gene TRBJ2-7, with 8 bases fitting TRBD1. Trimming at V came to 6 bases and at J to 2 bases, leaving 12 bases not matched to a gene. The germline gives CDR1 SGHAT, CDR2 FQNNGV. The CDR3 consists of 16 residues. In DNA form, the CDR3 reads TGTGCCAGCAGAGGACAGGGTGTGAAGCACCCCTACGAGCAGTACTTC. Translated, it gives CASRGQGVKHPYEQYF.

This clonotype was recorded many times. The chain employs TRBV12-3 or TRBV12-4 and TRBJ2-3; 8 positions agree with TRBD1. The CDR3 spans 14 residues. J was trimmed by 6 bases and V by 6 bases; bases with no gene match: 8. The CDR3 sequence: CASSQDRVRDTQYF. The CDR3 DNA reads as TGTGCCAGCAGCCAGGACAGGGTCCGGGATACGCAGTATTTT.

This clonotype was seen ten or more times. This chain joins TRBV28 and TRBJ1-2; 11 bases match TRBD1. Germline assignment: CDR1 MDHEN and CDR2 SYDVKM. The CDR3 runs to 14 residues. The trim removed 5 bases at V and 7 bases at J, leaving 6 bases unmatched. The CDR3: CASSIGQGARGYTF. For the CDR3, the DNA is TGTGCCAGCAGTATCGGACAGGGGGCACGTGGCTACACCTTC.

The chain couples TRBV2 to TRBJ2-7, with TRBD2 identical over 14 bases. After removal of 5 bases from V and 7 bases from J, the junction contained 7 bases not matched to a gene. The CDR3 runs 15 residues. CDR1 SNHLY and CDR2 FYNNEI come from the germline V gene. The CDR3 nucleotides read TGTGCCAGCAGTCCCAGGACTAGCGGGAGGTTGGAGCAGTACTTC. Protein sequence: CASSPRTSGRLEQYF.

As regards this clonotype: This likely reflects a read error, since a far larger clone is one base away. V and J are TRBV6-2 or TRBV6-3 and TRBJ2-5; D may be TRBD1 (5 bases). Germline CDR1 reads MNHEY; CDR2 reads SVGEGT. CDR3 size: 15 residues. V lost 7 bases, J lost 7 bases, and 22 bases lay in between. The DNA for the CDR3 is TGTGCCAGCACCTCAAACGTGGCGGTTCAGGGGACCCAGTACTTC. As protein: CASTSNVAVQGTQYF.

This clonotype was seen at least ten times. The genes are TRBV7-2 and TRBJ1-2, with a weak D call TRBD1 (6 bases). Deletions cut 5 bases from V and 4 bases from J, with 11 bases between. Germline CDR1 is SGHTA and CDR2 is FQGNSA. This CDR3 has 13 residues. For the CDR3, the DNA is TGTGCCAGCAGCCCCCGGGACACCTATGGCTACACCTTC. Amino acid sequence: CASSPRDTYGYTF.

The CDR3 DNA follows: TGTGCCAGCAGCCAGTCCGGACTTGAAGCTTTCTTT. Its translation: CASSQSGLEAFF. The chain joins TRBV3-1 to TRBJ1-1; D not certain. Germline-derived CDR1 and CDR2 are LGHDT and YNNKEL (reference sequence). CDR3 length: 12 amino acids. V was pared by 3 bases and J by 7 bases, with 9 bases between.

Regarding this clonotype: Just one base apart from a much larger clone, this may be a read error. The chain recombines TRBV6-1 with TRBJ1-4; TRBD1 might be the D (6 bases). Germline lookup yields CDR1 MNHNS and CDR2 SASEGT. CDR3 length: 15 residues. The V end was cut by 7 bases, the J end by 1 base, with 13 bases between. The CDR3 reads CASNRGGGTNEKLFF. The CDR3 coding sequence is TGTGCCAGCAATCGCGGGGGCGGAACTAATGAAAAACTGTTTTTT.

This clonotype was seen repeatedly, ten times or more. The chain recombines TRBV6-2 or TRBV6-3 with TRBJ2-7, with 12 positions matching TRBD2. Germline V gives CDR1 MNHEY, CDR2 SVGEGT. Germline trimming cut 4 bases from V and 1 base from J; bases unmatched to any gene: 5. The CDR3 is 16 residues long. The CDR3 sequence is CASSSSSGRGSYEQYF. The CDR3 DNA follows: TGTGCCAGCAGTTCTTCTAGCGGGAGGGGATCCTACGAGCAGTACTTC.

About this clonotype: This may be a read error, as it is one base from a much larger clone. V gene TRBV6-2 or TRBV6-3 combines with J gene TRBJ2-3; possible D gene TRBD1, 5 bases. There are 14 residues in the CDR3. Germline CDR1 and CDR2: MNHEY and SVGEGT. V was shortened by 6 bases and J by 2 bases, with 12 bases between the two germline ends. CDR3 nucleotide sequence: TGTGCCAGCAGCCAGGCAGGGCCCACAGATACGCAGTATTTT. It translates to CASSQAGPTDTQYF.

This clonotype appeared many times. This chain joins TRBV7-2 and TRBJ2-7; 7 bases map to TRBD2. Germline assignment: CDR1 SGHTA and CDR2 FQGNSA. This CDR3 is built from 14 residues. With 2 bases clipped from V and 2 bases from J, the junction kept 3 bases outside the gene matches. CDR3: CASSLSRETYEQYF. DNA of the CDR3: TGTGCCAGCAGCTTATCGCGGGAGACCTACGAGCAGTACTTC. The whole variable domain, filled in from reference TRBV7-2 and TRBJ2-7, reads GAGVSQSPSNKVTEKGKDVELRCDPISGHTALYWYRQSLGQGLEFLIYFQGNSAPDKSGLPSDRFSAERTGGSVSTLTIQRTQQEDSAVYLCASSLSRETYEQYFGPGTRLTVT.

This clonotype showed up many times. The chain has TRBV7-8 and TRBJ1-2, with D tentatively TRBD1 (5 bases). The germline V gene has CDR1 SGHVS and CDR2 FQNEAQ. The length of the CDR3 is 17 residues. Deletions cut 4 bases from V and 6 bases from J, with 24 bases between. The CDR3 nucleotides read TGTGCCAGCAGCTCAGGACAAGGGAGGGAGGTAGTAGATGGCTACACCTTC. It codes for CASSSGQGREVVDGYTF.

With regard to this clonotype: A much larger clone is a single base away; this may be a read error. The gene calls are TRBV10-2 and TRBJ2-7; maybe TRBD2 (7 bases). V lost 6 bases and J lost 6, with 30 bases in between. Germline V CDR1 and CDR2: WSHSY, SAAADI. The CDR3 totals 18 residues. CDR3: CASRSRPGGGAGVGEQYF. In DNA form, the CDR3 reads TGCGCCAGCAGGTCAAGGCCCGGTGGGGGGGCGGGAGTTGGCGAGCAGTACTTC.

This clonotype was seen only a few times. The chain has TRBV5-1 and TRBJ1-3; 10 nucleotides agree with TRBD1. This CDR3 has 20 amino acids. J gave up 0 bases and V 3 bases, and 15 bases lay outside the gene matches. The germline V gene has CDR1 SGHRS and CDR2 YFSETQ. Written as DNA, the CDR3 is TGCGCCAGCAGCTCCCGGCCGGGACAGGGGCTCCTAGACTCTGGAAACACCATATATTTT. Its translation: CASSSRPGQGLLDSGNTIYF.

This clonotype showed up many times. This chain connects TRBV6-2 or TRBV6-3 to TRBJ2-1; 13 nucleotides agree with TRBD2. The CDR3 loop spans 16 amino acids. Germline CDR1 is MNHEY and CDR2 is SVGEGT. V lost 4 bases to trimming and J lost 7 bases; unmatched junction nucleotides: 7. The DNA for the CDR3 is TGTGCCAGCAGTTCCGTTACTAGCGGGAGGGTAAATGAGCAGTTCTTC. Residues: CASSSVTSGRVNEQFF.